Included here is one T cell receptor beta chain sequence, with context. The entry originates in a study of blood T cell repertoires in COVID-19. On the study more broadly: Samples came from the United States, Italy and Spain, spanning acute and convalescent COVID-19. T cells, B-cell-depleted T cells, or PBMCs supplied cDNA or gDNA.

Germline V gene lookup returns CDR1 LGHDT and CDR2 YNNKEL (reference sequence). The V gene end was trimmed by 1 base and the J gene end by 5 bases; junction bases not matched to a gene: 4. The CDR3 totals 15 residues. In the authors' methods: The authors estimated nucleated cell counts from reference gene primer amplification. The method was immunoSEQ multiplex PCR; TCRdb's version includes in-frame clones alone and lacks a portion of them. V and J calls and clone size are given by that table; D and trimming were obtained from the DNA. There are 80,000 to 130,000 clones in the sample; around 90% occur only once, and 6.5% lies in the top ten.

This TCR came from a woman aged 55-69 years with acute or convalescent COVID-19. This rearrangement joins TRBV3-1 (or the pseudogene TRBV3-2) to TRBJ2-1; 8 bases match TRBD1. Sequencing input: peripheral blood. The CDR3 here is CASSQGQGINNEQFF. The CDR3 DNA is TGTGCCAGCAGCCAAGGACAGGGGATCAACAATGAGCAGTTCTTC.